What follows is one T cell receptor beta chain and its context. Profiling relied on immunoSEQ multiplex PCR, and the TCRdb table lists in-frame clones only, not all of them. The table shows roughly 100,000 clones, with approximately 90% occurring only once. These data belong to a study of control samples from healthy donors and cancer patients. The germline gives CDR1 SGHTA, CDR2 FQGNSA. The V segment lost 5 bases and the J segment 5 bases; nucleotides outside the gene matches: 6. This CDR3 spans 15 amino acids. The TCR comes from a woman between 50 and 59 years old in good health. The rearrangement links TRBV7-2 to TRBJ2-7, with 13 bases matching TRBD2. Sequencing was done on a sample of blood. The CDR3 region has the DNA TGTGCCAGCAGCCAAAGACTAGCGGGAGGAGACGAGCAGTACTTC. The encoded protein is CASSQRLAGGDEQYF.